This note documents a single TCR beta chain sequence. The sample is drawn from a study of T cell changes during pregnancy in multiple sclerosis. V lost 4 bases to trimming and J lost 4 bases, with 14 bases between them. CDR1 SGHRS and CDR2 YFSETQ come from the germline V gene. The CDR3 totals 14 residues. Clones were read by immunoSEQ multiplex PCR, and TCRdb kept only the in-frame ones, dropping some. The sample records over 55,000 clones, 89% being singletons. The chain combines TRBV5-1 with TRBJ1-1; weak D call: TRBD1 (6 bases). This TCR came from a female donor with multiple sclerosis, enrolled in a pregnancy study. Sequenced material: peripheral blood, taken in the first trimester of pregnancy. Here the CDR3 reads CASSKRTEVTEAFF. DNA for the CDR3: TGCGCCAGCAGCAAACGGACAGAGGTCACTGAAGCTTTCTTT.